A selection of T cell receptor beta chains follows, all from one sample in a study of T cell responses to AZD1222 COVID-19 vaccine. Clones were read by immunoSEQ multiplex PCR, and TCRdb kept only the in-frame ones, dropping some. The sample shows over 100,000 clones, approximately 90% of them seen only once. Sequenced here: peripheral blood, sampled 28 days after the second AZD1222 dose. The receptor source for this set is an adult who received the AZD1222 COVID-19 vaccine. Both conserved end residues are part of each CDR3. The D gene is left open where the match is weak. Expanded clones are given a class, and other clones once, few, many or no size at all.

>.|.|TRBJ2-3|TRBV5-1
CASSPRTYSTDTQYF
TGCGCCAGCAGCCCGCGGACTTACAGCACAGATACGCAGTATTTT
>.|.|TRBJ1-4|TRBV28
CASSSSGIREKLFF
TGTGCCAGCAGTTCCTCGGGCATTAGGGAAAAACTGTTTTTT
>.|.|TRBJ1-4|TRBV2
CASSPRTVANEKLFF
TGTGCCAGCAGTCCCCGGACAGTGGCTAATGAAAAACTGTTTTTT
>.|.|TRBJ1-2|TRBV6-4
CASSRLPGAGKRGYGYTF
TGTGCCAGCAGTCGTCTGCCGGGGGCCGGGAAGAGGGGTTATGGCTACACCTTC
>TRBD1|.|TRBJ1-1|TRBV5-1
CASSSGQGAGENTEAFF
TGCGCCAGCAGCTCCGGACAGGGGGCTGGGGAGAACACTGAAGCTTTCTTT
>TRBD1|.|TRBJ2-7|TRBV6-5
CASSRGQSYEQYF
TGTGCCAGCAGCCGGGGACAGAGCTACGAGCAGTACTTC
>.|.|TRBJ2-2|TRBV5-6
CAGGRFGLRGTGELFF
TGTGCCGGAGGGAGATTTGGCTTAAGAGGCACCGGGGAGCTGTTTTTT
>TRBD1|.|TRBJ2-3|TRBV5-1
CASSLQGGDTQYF
TGCGCCAGCAGCTTACAGGGGGGCGATACGCAGTATTTT
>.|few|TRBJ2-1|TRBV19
CASSIRYGSNEQFF
TGTGCCAGTAGTATCAGGTACGGGAGCAATGAGCAGTTCTTC
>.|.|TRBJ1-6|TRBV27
CASSLSGFDWSFSPLHF
TGTGCCAGCAGTTTATCGGGGTTTGACTGGTCCTTTTCACCCCTCCACTTT
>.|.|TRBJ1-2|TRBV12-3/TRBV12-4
CASSSGAFYGYTF
TGTGCCAGCAGTTCCGGGGCCTTCTATGGCTACACCTTC
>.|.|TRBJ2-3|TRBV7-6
CASSLAVTATDTQYF
TGTGCCAGCAGCTTAGCTGTGACAGCCACAGATACGCAGTATTTT
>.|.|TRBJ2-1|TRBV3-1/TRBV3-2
CASSQEGGGQDNEQFF
TGTGCCAGCAGCCAAGAAGGTGGCGGCCAGGACAATGAGCAGTTCTTC
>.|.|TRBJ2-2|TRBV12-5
CASGTLNTGELFF
TGTGCTAGTGGTACCCTGAACACCGGGGAGCTGTTTTTT
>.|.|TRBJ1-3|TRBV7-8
CASSFTSGNTIYF
TGTGCCAGCAGCTTTACCTCTGGAAACACCATATATTTT
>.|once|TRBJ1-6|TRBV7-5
CARSVDNSPLHF
TGTGCCAGAAGCGTGGACAATTCACCCCTCCACTTT
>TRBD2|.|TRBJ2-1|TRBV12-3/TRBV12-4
CASSPTSGRAQFF
TGTGCCAGCAGCCCCACTAGCGGGAGGGCACAGTTCTTC
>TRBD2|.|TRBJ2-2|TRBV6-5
CASWTSVYTGELFF
TGTGCCAGTTGGACTAGCGTTTACACCGGGGAGCTGTTTTTT
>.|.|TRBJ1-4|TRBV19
CATRREKLFF
TGTGCCACCCGACGGGAAAAACTGTTTTTT
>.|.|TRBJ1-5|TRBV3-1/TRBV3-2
CASSQSSVGQPQHF
TGTGCCAGCAGCCAATCAAGTGTTGGACAGCCCCAGCATTTT
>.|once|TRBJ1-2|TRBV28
CASSLPRQSYGYTF
TGTGCCAGCAGTCTGCCCCGACAGTCCTATGGCTACACCTTC
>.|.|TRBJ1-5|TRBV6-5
CASSLDRSNQPQHF
TGTGCCAGCAGTTTAGACAGAAGCAATCAGCCCCAGCATTTT
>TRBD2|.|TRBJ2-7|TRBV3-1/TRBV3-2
CASSLSGTSSYEQYF
TGTGCCAGCAGCCTGAGCGGGACGAGCTCCTACGAGCAGTACTTC
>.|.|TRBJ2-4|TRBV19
CASSIDSLPQNIQYF
TGTGCCAGTAGTATAGACAGTCTTCCCCAAAACATTCAGTACTTC
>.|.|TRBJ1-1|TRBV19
CASSRARLNTEAFF
TGTGCCAGTAGTCGTGCCAGGCTCAACACTGAAGCTTTCTTT
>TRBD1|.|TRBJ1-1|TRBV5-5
CASGDREGTEAFF
TGTGCCAGCGGAGACAGGGAGGGGACTGAAGCTTTCTTT
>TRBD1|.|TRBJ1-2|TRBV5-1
CASSLDGTGAPGYTF
TGCGCCAGCAGCTTGGATGGGACAGGGGCGCCTGGCTACACCTTC
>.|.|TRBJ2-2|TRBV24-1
CATSDPTRVGGELFF
TGTGCCACCAGTGATCCGACCAGGGTTGGCGGGGAGCTGTTTTTT
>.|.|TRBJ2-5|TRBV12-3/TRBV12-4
CASSLKGQETQYF
TGTGCCAGCAGTTTAAAGGGGCAAGAGACCCAGTACTTC
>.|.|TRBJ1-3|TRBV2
CAIWKNSGNTIYF
TGTGCCATCTGGAAGAACTCTGGAAACACCATATATTTT
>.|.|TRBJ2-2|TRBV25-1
CASSARAGELFF
TGTGCCAGCAGTGCGAGGGCCGGGGAGCTGTTTTTT